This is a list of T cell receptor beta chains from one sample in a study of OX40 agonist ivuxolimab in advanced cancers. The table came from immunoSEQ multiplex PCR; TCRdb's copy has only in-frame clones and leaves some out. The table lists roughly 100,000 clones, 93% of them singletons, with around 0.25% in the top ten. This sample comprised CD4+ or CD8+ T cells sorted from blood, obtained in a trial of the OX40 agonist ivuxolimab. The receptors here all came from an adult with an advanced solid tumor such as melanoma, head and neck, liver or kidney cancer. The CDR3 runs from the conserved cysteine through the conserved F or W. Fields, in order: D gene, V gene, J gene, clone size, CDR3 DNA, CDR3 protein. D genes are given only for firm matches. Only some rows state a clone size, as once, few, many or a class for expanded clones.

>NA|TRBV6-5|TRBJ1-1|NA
TGTGCCAGCAGATTGAACAGGGAAGGTATCACTGAAGCTTTCTTT
CASRLNREGITEAFF
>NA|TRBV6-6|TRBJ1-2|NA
TGTGCCAGCAGTGCTAGTGGTTATGGCTACACCTTC
CASSASGYGYTF
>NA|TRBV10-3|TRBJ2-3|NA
TGTGCCATCAGTGCTGGGACGCGAGCTAGCACAGATACGCAGTATTTT
CAISAGTRASTDTQYF
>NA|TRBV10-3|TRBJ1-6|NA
TGTGCCATCAGAAACAGGGCCCCAAATTCACCCCTCCACTTT
CAIRNRAPNSPLHF
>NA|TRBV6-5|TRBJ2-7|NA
TGTGCCAGCAGTGCAGGGTACGAGCAGTACTTC
CASSAGYEQYF
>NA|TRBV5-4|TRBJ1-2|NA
TGTGCCAGCAGCTTTACGGTCAGGGCCGACTATGGCTACACCTTC
CASSFTVRADYGYTF
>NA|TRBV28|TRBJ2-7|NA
TGTGCCAGCGAGTCCGGGACTTCCTCCTACGAGCAGTACTTC
CASESGTSSYEQYF
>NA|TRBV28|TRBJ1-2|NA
TGTGCCAGCAGTTCGCCCCCCGGGACGGCTAACTATGGCTACACCTTC
CASSSPPGTANYGYTF
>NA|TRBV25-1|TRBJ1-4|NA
TGTGCCAGCAGTGAATCCCTACAGGGTAATGAAAAACTGTTTTTT
CASSESLQGNEKLFF
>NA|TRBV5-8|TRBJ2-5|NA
TGTGCCAGCAGCGTCTACAACCAAGAGACCCAGTACTTC
CASSVYNQETQYF
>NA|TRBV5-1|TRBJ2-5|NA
TGCGCCAGCAGCTTGGTAGGGCCAGCACAAGAGACCCAGTACTTC
CASSLVGPAQETQYF
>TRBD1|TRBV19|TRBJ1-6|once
TGTGCCAGTAGTATCCGGACAGGCAGGGGATCACCCCTCCACTTT
CASSIRTGRGSPLHF
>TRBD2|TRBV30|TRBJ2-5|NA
TGTGCCTGGAGTCACAAGCGGGGGAGGGAGACCCAGTACTTC
CAWSHKRGRETQYF
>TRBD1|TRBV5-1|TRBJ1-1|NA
TGCGCCAGCAGCGAGGGACAGGGATACACTGAAGCTTTCTTT
CASSEGQGYTEAFF
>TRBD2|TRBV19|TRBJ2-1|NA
TGTGCCAGTAGTATAACAGCGGGAGAGATCAATGAGCAGTTCTTC
CASSITAGEINEQFF
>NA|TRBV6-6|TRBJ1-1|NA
TGTGCCAGCAGTTCCCCGGGGCTCAACACTGAAGCTTTCTTT
CASSSPGLNTEAFF
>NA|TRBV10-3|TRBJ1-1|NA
TGTGCCATCAGTTTCCAAGGGCAGAACACTGAAGCTTTCTTT
CAISFQGQNTEAFF
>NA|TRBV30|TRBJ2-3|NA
TGTGCCTGGAGCGACCCACGAGGGTCAGATACGCAGTATTTT
CAWSDPRGSDTQYF
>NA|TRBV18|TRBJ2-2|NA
TGTGCCAGCTCAACAAGTAGGACCGGGGAGCTGTTTTTT
CASSTSRTGELFF
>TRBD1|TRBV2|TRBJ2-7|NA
TGTGCCAGCAGTTATGGGACAGCCCGCGAGCAGTACTTC
CASSYGTAREQYF
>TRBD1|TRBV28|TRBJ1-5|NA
TGTGCCAGCAGTATGGCAGGGGGGCCCCAGCATTTT
CASSMAGGPQHF
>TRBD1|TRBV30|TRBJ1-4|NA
TGTGCCTGGAGCCAACAGGGGGGAGAAAAACTGTTTTTT
CAWSQQGGEKLFF
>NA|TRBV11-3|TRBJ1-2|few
TGTGCCAGCAGCTTCTCCGGTTCTGGCTACACCTTC
CASSFSGSGYTF
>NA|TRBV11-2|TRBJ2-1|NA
TGTGCCAGCAGCTTATTGGGTAGCCGGGGGGCCGAAAATGAGCAGTTCTTC
CASSLLGSRGAENEQFF
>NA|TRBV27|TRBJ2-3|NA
TGTGCCAGCAGTTGGGGGACTTTCAATACGCAGTATTTT
CASSWGTFNTQYF
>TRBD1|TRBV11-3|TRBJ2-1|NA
TGTGCCAGCAGCTTCCGACAGGGCTACAATGAGCAGTTCTTC
CASSFRQGYNEQFF
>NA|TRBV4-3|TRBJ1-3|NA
TGCGCCAGCAGCCACGAGGTGAAGCGCGCAGACGATCAATATTCTGGAAACACCATATATTTT
CASSHEVKRADDQYSGNTIYF
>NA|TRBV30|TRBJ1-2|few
TGTGCGTGGAAAGGGAATAACTATGGCTACACCTTC
CAWKGNNYGYTF
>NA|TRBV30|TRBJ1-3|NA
TGTGCCTGGACGTTGGGGGTGTCTGGAAACACCATATATTTT
CAWTLGVSGNTIYF
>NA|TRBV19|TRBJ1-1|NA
TGTGCCAGTAGTTACAGAGGGAACACTGAAGCTTTCTTT
CASSYRGNTEAFF
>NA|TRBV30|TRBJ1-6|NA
TGTGCCTGGAGTGTACAGTCAGCCCCTAATTCACCCCTCCACTTT
CAWSVQSAPNSPLHF
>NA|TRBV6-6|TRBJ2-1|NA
TGTGCCAGCAGTCGGACCGGCGGAACCTACAATGAGCAGTTCTTC
CASSRTGGTYNEQFF
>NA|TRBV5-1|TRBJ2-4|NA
TGCGCCAGCAGCTTGGCGATTTTAGGGGAAGACATTCAGTACTTC
CASSLAILGEDIQYF
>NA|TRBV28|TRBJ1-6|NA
TGTGCCAGCAGTTTAGTACGGTTTAATTCACCCCTCCACTTT
CASSLVRFNSPLHF
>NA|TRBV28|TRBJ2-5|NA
TGTGCCAGCAGTTCTCCCGGGACATTAGAGACCCAGTACTTC
CASSSPGTLETQYF
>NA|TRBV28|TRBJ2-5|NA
TGTGCCGTCTGGGAGGGGGACAGAGGGACCCAGTACTTC
CAVWEGDRGTQYF
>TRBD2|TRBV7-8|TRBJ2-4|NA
TGTGCCAGCAGCACTGAGCCGGGACTAGCGACCAAAAACATTCAGTACTTC
CASSTEPGLATKNIQYF
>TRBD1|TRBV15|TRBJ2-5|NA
TGTGCCACCAGTACCTTAGGGGGCGAGACCCAGTACTTC
CATSTLGGETQYF
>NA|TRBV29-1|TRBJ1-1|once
TGCAGCGTTGAATGGGGGCTGGGCACTGAAGCTTTCTTT
CSVEWGLGTEAFF
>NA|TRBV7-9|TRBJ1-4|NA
TGTGCCAGCAGCTCACCTAATGAAAAACTGTTTTTT
CASSSPNEKLFF
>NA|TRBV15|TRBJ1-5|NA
TGTGCCACCAGCAGAGATGCCTTTCTCAATCAGCCCCAGCATTTT
CATSRDAFLNQPQHF
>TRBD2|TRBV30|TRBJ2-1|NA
TGTGCCTGGAGCGATCTAGCGGGGGGGTTCAATGAGCAGTTCTTC
CAWSDLAGGFNEQFF
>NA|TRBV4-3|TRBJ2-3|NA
TGCGCCAGCAGCCTGTCCCAGGGAACAGATACGCAGTATTTT
CASSLSQGTDTQYF
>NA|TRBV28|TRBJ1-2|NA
TGTGCCAGCAGTTTAATAGTGCAGACTTATGGCTACACCTTC
CASSLIVQTYGYTF
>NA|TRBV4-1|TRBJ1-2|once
TGCGCCAGCAGCCACATACAGGGAGATGGCTACACCTTC
CASSHIQGDGYTF
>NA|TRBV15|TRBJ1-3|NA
TGTGCCACCAGCAGAGTAGGACGGACGGCAGGAAACACCATATATTTT
CATSRVGRTAGNTIYF
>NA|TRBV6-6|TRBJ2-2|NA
TGTGCCAGCACGGATTCTTTACCCGGGGGACCCGGGGAGCTGTTTTTT
CASTDSLPGGPGELFF
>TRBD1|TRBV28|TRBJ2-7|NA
TGTGCCAGCAGCTTCTGGACAGGGAACGAGCAGTACTTC
CASSFWTGNEQYF
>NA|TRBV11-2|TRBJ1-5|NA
TGTGCCAGCAGTACCGGGACGGGGCGCAATCAGCCCCAGCATTTT
CASSTGTGRNQPQHF
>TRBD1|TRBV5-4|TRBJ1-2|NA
TGTGCCACCAAACCCACAGGGGGCGCGATCGACTATGGCTACACCTTC
CATKPTGGAIDYGYTF